This T cell receptor beta chain was found in a study of T cells after posttransplantation cyclophosphamide. For this clone: Its specificity is not known.

Study-wide points: Recipient CMV seropositivity and CMV reactivation strongly tracked TRB clonality.

Data came from immunoSEQ multiplex PCR; TCRdb stores just in-frame clones and leaves some out. The repertoire includes more than 20,000 clones, roughly 88% of them detected once, and around 6.6% sits in the top ten. This sequence originates from a woman aged 55-69 years with a blood cancer, CMV-positive, and with a related stem cell donor. The source material was PBMCs.

CDR3 sequence: CASTPESVSTDTQYF. For the CDR3, the DNA is TGTGCCAGCACTCCCGAGTCCGTAAGCACAGATACGCAGTATTTT. This rearrangement joins TRBV7-9 to TRBJ2-3, with D unresolved. Trimming took 7 bases from V and 0 from J, leaving 14 bases between them. This CDR3 has 15 residues. CDR1 and CDR2 (germline): SEHNR, FQNEAQ (reference sequence).